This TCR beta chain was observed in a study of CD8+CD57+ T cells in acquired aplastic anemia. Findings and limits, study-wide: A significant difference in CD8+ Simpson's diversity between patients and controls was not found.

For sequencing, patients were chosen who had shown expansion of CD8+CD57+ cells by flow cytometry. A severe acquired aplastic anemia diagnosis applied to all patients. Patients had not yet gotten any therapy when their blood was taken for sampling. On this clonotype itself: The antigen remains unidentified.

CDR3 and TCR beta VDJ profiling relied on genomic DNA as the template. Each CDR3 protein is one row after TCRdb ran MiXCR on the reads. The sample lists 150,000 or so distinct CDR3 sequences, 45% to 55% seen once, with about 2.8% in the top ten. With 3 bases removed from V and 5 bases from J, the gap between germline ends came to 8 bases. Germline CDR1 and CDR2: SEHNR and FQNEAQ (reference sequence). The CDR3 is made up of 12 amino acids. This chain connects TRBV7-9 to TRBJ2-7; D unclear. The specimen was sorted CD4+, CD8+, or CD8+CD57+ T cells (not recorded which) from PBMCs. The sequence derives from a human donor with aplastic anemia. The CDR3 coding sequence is TGTGCCAGCAGCTTTTCCCGGGACGAGCAGTACTTC. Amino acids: CASSFSRDEQYF.